Listed below are T cell receptor beta chains from one sample, sequenced in a study of cytomegalovirus exposure and HLA in healthy donors. The repertoire was sequenced with immunoSEQ multiplex PCR; TCRdb's copy has only in-frame clones and lacks some. Here the sample spans about 110,000 clones, around 73% being singletons. The sample comprised PBMCs. These TCRs come from a man between 25 and 39 years old in good health and CMV-seronegative. Both conserved end residues are part of each CDR3. A D gene is named only where the DNA matches it firmly. Some rows have no size entry. The others give once, few or many, or a class for an expanded clone.

TRBJ1-5,.,TRBV30,.,TGTGCCTGGAGTCCTGGGCCCAATCAGCCCCAGCATTTT,CAWSPGPNQPQHF
TRBJ1-2,TRBD1,TRBV27,few,TGTGCCAGCAGTCCCTACAGGGGTTTGGTTCATGGCTACACCTTC,CASSPYRGLVHGYTF
TRBJ2-2,TRBD2,TRBV28,.,TGTGCCAGCAGTTTCTTTCTAGCGGACACCGGGGAGCTGTTTTTT,CASSFFLADTGELFF
TRBJ2-1,TRBD1,TRBV27,once,TGTGCCAGTACTGGACAGGGGGGGTTCGGGCAGTTCTTC,CASTGQGGFGQFF
TRBJ2-7,TRBD1,TRBV7-9,.,TGTGCCAGCAGCACGACAGGGGGCTCCGAGCAGTACTTC,CASSTTGGSEQYF
TRBJ2-5,.,TRBV15,.,TGTGCCACCAGCGGAGAGACAGACCTGTTCCAAGAGACCCAGTACTTC,CATSGETDLFQETQYF
TRBJ1-5,.,TRBV11-3,once,TGTGCCAGCAGCTTAGTCTCCTGGAGGAATCAGCCCCAGCATTTT,CASSLVSWRNQPQHF
TRBJ2-7,TRBD1,TRBV7-8,.,TGTGCCAGCAGCAAAGTGACAGGGGGTCAGGGAGGAGAGCAGTACTTC,CASSKVTGGQGGEQYF
TRBJ2-3,TRBD1,TRBV4-1,.,TGCGCCAGCAGGGCCCCGGGACAGGGGCTGCCAGATACGCAGTATTTT,CASRAPGQGLPDTQYF
TRBJ2-7,.,TRBV19,.,TGTGCCAGTAGTATAGATTTTGGACATTACGAGCAGTACTTC,CASSIDFGHYEQYF
TRBJ2-1,TRBD1,TRBV2,.,TGTGCCAGCAGGACAGGGGCCGCCTACAATGAGCAGTTCTTC,CASRTGAAYNEQFF